This is a list of T cell receptor beta chains from one sample in a study of cytomegalovirus exposure and HLA in healthy donors. Profiled with immunoSEQ multiplex PCR; TCRdb holds only in-frame clones, not every one. The sample has more than 100,000 clones; roughly 80% are singletons. The source material was PBMCs. The receptors stem from a man over 45 in good health and CMV-seronegative. The conserved cysteine and the conserved F or W are not part of the CDR3 here. Fields, in order: J gene, V gene, CDR3 length, CDR3 protein.

>TRBJ2-7|TRBV27|14
ASNSLAGLSGYEQY
>TRBJ2-5|TRBV4-2|12
ASSQGGLAETQY
>TRBJ2-2|TRBV11-3|13
ASSLGQGDTGELF
>TRBJ1-2|TRBV28|11
ASSFPGTTGYT
>TRBJ2-1|TRBV7-2|14
ASTLTGRPRFSEQF
>TRBJ2-5|TRBV6-5|11
ASTRDFKETQY
>TRBJ2-2|TRBV30|12
AWSPGPNTGELF
>TRBJ2-3|TRBV27|14
ASSHYRALGTDTQY
>TRBJ1-1|TRBV29-1|12
SALVAGLNTEAF
>TRBJ2-7|TRBV6-5|13
PSRERGLRLREQY
>TRBJ1-5|TRBV28|13
ASTLTGTGNQPQH
>TRBJ2-3|TRBV6-4|12
ASRQAYSTDTQY
>TRBJ2-1|TRBV5-6|13
ASSLGLAPHNEQF
>TRBJ2-3|TRBV14|12
ASSLTGSSYTQY
>TRBJ2-1|TRBV5-1|18
ASSWDPGAGGTPSYNEQF
>TRBJ2-2|TRBV5-4|13
ASSGAAGGSGELF
>TRBJ1-1|TRBV6-6|9
ASSSETEAF
>TRBJ1-2|TRBV18|13
ASSRRDTSGDGYT
>TRBJ2-7|TRBV27|12
ASSWGDGSYEQY
>TRBJ1-2|TRBV28|12
ASSPRTGNYGYT
>TRBJ2-1|TRBV7-9|16
ASRGTSGSPQASNEQF
>TRBJ1-1|TRBV15|14
ATSSLPRTGLTEAF
>TRBJ2-1|TRBV7-2|14
ASSFRGRSGSNEQF
>TRBJ2-5|TRBV7-2|12
ASSAELAGGTQY
>TRBJ1-1|TRBV11-1|11
ASSWGGDTEAF
>TRBJ1-1|TRBV18|10
ASSPPDTEAF
>TRBJ1-1|TRBV5-6|13
ASSLLLETNTEAF
>TRBJ1-4|TRBV4-3|11
ASSPGSNEKLF
>TRBJ2-7|TRBV9|14
ASSVSLLAETYEQY
>TRBJ2-1|TRBV5-1|14
ASSPDMGTRVGEQF
>TRBJ1-2|TRBV6-4|11
ASSDSSLTRYT
>TRBJ2-3|TRBV6-5|12
ASRLAGNTDTQY
>TRBJ2-2|TRBV25-1|14
ASSEEGSGNTGELF
>TRBJ1-2|TRBV5-6|15
ASTLPQGAERVYGYT
>TRBJ1-1|TRBV18|13
ASSPPTRVNTEAF
>TRBJ1-4|TRBV5-6|14
ASSLEPMRVGEKLF
>TRBJ2-3|TRBV5-5|13
ASSHRQGDTDTQY
>TRBJ2-5|TRBV5-1|14
ASGGRTGVNQETQY
>TRBJ2-7|TRBV29-1|11
SVGGTGDHEQY